This T cell receptor (beta chain) was found in a study of T cells in Graves' hyperthyroidism and ophthalmopathy. Study as a whole: Peripheral blood was secured at the point of initial diagnosis, before any treatment. The study's findings and limits: Separating ophthalmopathy from stable hyperthyroidism was achieved by a 13 V-J model.

The sample of blood was obtained at first hyperthyroidism diagnosis (before any ophthalmopathy symptoms). The PBMCs had their origin in around 10 ml of fresh peripheral blood. V was clipped by 2 bases and J by 6 bases, with 13 bases between them. CDR3 size: 15 residues. CDR1 and CDR2 (germline): MGHRA, YSYEKL. Amplification targeted TCR beta CDR3 regions from RNA transcripts. A first-round RT-PCR of the TCR CDR3 used the HTBI primer set. Via MiXCR, TCRdb re-called the multiplex PCR reads, giving one row per CDR3 protein. The sample lists about 770,000 distinct CDR3 sequences; approximately 19% were seen once. This clonotype was seen more than once but under ten times. Its antigen is not known.

The sample consisted of blood. The chain recombines TRBV4-1 with TRBJ2-2; D remains unclear. The TCR originated in a woman aged 45-65 years with Graves' hyperthyroidism that later progressed to Graves' ophthalmopathy. For the CDR3, the DNA is TGCGCCAGCAGCCAAACCGGCATTGTGGCCGGGGAGCTGTTTTTT. It codes for CASSQTGIVAGELFF.